Sequencing of this T cell receptor (beta chain) was carried out in a study of blood T cell repertoires in COVID-19. V was clipped by 0 bases and J by 5 bases; unmatched bases: 6. The CDR3 runs to 15 residues. Germline loops: CDR1 MNHEY, CDR2 SMNVEV (reference sequence). Under the authors' procedure: Reference gene primer amplification in the assay estimated nucleated cell counts. Assay used: immunoSEQ multiplex PCR; TCRdb lists only in-frame clones, some missing. The V and J calls and clone size were taken over from that table, and D and trimming were inferred from the DNA. The table lists some 200,000 clones, roughly 81% of them singletons, with 2.9% in the top ten.

Sequenced: peripheral blood. This chain uses TRBV27 with TRBJ2-7; TRBD1 matches at 8 bases. The TCR originated in a man aged 50-60 years who had recovered from COVID-19. The CDR3 region is CASSLSYRGADEQYF. In DNA, the CDR3 is TGTGCCAGCAGTTTATCGTACAGGGGGGCGGACGAGCAGTACTTC.